These T cell receptor beta chains were read from a single sample in a study of T cells in Graves' hyperthyroidism and ophthalmopathy. TCRdb fed the multiplex PCR reads into MiXCR, producing one record per CDR3 protein. The sample contains about 570,000 distinct CDR3 sequences, roughly 50% of which appear only once. Sequenced sample: peripheral blood or thyroid tissue (not recorded which). All receptors derive from an adult woman with Graves' disease, either hyperthyroidism or ophthalmopathy (not recorded which). The CDR3 runs from the conserved cysteine through the conserved F or W. Each record gives: CDR3 length, D gene, clone size, V gene, J gene, CDR3 DNA, CDR3 protein. A D gene is named only where the DNA matches it firmly. A clone size is listed for some rows: how often the clone was seen (once, few, many), or a class if it is expanded.

13	.	many	TRBV5-1	TRBJ1-1	TGCGCCAGCAGCTGGGGGGTGAGCTCCGAAGCTTTCTTT	CASSWGVSSEAFF
12	.	few	TRBV20-1	TRBJ1-2	TGCAGTGGCAGGAAGGGTGTGTATGGCTACACCTTC	CSGRKGVYGYTF
14	.	.	TRBV7-3	TRBJ2-7	TGTGCCAGCAGCTTAAGCGGGGCGGCGTACGAGCAGTACTTC	CASSLSGAAYEQYF
13	TRBD1	.	TRBV20-1	TRBJ1-5	TGCAGTGCTAGAAGGACAGGTCAAGAGACCCAGCATTTT	CSARRTGQETQHF
13	.	.	TRBV5-1	TRBJ2-1	TGCGCCAGCAGCTTTCAAGGATACAATGAGCAGTTCTTC	CASSFQGYNEQFF
16	.	many	TRBV28	TRBJ2-6	TGTGCCAGCACCACCGACGGCAGCTCTGGGGCCAACGTCCTGACTTTC	CASTTDGSSGANVLTF
17	.	many	TRBV5-4	TRBJ2-6	TGTGCCAGCAGCTTGCTGAGGTCTTACTCTGGGGCCAACGTCCTGACTTTC	CASSLLRSYSGANVLTF
15	.	many	TRBV3-1	TRBJ2-7	TGTGCCAGCAGCCTTGCGGACGGTTGGGGCAGCGGACAGTACTTC	CASSLADGWGSGQYF
14	.	.	TRBV7-2	TRBJ2-5	TGTGCCAGCAGCCCCTTTGGGGGCTCAGAGACCCAGTACTTC	CASSPFGGSETQYF
20	TRBD1	.	TRBV7-3	TRBJ1-3	TGTGCCAGCATCCCCTTGGTGGGGACAGACGTAGCTAGCTATGGCTACACCATATATTTT	CASIPLVGTDVASYGYTIYF
16	.	many	TRBV15	TRBJ1-1	TGTGCCACCAGCAGAGATCTTAGTAGGGACGGAGATGAAGCTTTCTTT	CATSRDLSRDGDEAFF
13	TRBD1	.	TRBV2	TRBJ1-2	TGTGCCAGCAGTGAAGGGACAGGGGTTGGCTACACCTTC	CASSEGTGVGYTF
14	.	.	TRBV19	TRBJ2-7	TGTGCCAGTAGTATAACGGGCAGTCAGGACGAGCAGTACTTC	CASSITGSQDEQYF
15	.	.	TRBV25-1	TRBJ2-3	TGTGCCAGCAGTGAATTCAGGGGCCGCACAGATACGCAGTATTTT	CASSEFRGRTDTQYF
14	.	.	TRBV10-3	TRBJ2-3	TGTGCCACCTTTCAGGGAGCGAGCACAGATACGCAGTATTTT	CATFQGASTDTQYF
12	.	.	TRBV5-1	TRBJ2-5	TGCGCCAGCACACAGGGGAGGGAGACCCAGTACTTC	CASTQGRETQYF
15	.	many	TRBV4-1	TRBJ1-5	TGCGCCAGCAGCGCGTCAAAGTACGGCAATCAGCCCCAGCATTTT	CASSASKYGNQPQHF
12	TRBD1	once	TRBV7-1	TRBJ1-2	TGTGCCTTCGGACAGGATAACTATGGCTACACCTTC	CAFGQDNYGYTF
14	TRBD1	.	TRBV15	TRBJ2-7	TGTGCCACCAGCAAAGGACAGGGGGCGGGTGAGCAGTACTTC	CATSKGQGAGEQYF
16	.	many	TRBV25-1	TRBJ1-6	TGTGCCAGCAGTGACCCTGAGGGCGGGAGTAATTCACCCCTCCACTTT	CASSDPEGGSNSPLHF